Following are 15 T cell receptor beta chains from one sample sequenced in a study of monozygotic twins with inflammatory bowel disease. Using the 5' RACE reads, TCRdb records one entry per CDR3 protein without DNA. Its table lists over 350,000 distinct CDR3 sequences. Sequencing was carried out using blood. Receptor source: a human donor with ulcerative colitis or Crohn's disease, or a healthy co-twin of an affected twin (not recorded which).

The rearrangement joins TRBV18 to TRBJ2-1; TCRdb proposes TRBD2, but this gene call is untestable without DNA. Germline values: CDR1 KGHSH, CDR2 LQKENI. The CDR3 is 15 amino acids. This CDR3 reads CASSPPGLAGAEQFF.

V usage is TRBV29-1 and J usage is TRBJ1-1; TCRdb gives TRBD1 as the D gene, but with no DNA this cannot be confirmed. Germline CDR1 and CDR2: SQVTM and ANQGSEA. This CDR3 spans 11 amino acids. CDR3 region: CSIWTALEAFF.

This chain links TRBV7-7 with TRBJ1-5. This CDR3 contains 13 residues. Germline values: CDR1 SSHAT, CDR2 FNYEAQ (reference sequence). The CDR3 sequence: CASSLSVGSIKHF.

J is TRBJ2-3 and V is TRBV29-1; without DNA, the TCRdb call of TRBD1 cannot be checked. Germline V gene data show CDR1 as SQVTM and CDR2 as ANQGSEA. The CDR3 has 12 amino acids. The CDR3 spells CSVGGQDGWEYF.

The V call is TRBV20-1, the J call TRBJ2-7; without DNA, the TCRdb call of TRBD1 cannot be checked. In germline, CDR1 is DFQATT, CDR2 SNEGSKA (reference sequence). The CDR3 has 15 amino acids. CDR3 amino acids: CSAYSGLGGTYEQYF.

The CDR3 sequence is CASTSDRGKDSPLHF. This chain joins TRBV6-1 and TRBJ1-6; as DNA is missing, the TRBD1 call by TCRdb cannot be tested. The V gene's germline CDR1 is MNHNS and CDR2 SASEGT. This CDR3 has 15 amino acids.

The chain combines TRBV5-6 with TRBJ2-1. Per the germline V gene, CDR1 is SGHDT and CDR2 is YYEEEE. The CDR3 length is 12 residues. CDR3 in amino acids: CASSLEQNEQFF.

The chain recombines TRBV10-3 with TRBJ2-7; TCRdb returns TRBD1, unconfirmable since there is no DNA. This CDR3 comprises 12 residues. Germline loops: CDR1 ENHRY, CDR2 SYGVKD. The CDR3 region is CAISDRDYEQYF.

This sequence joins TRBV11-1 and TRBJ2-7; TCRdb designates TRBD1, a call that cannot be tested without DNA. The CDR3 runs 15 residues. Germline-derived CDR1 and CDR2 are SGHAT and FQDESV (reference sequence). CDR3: CASSQTGQYNYEQYF.

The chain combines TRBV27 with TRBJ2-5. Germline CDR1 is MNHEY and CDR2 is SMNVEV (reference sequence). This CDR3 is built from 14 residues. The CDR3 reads CASSLSRSLSTQYF.

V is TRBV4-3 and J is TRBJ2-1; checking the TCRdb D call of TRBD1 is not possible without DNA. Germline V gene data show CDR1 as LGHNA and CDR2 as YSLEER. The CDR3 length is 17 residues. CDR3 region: CASSQEGGSSEADEQFF.

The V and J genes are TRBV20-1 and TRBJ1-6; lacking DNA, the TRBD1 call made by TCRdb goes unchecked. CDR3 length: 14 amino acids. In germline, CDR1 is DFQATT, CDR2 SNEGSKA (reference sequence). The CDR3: CSVLRGQADSPLHF.

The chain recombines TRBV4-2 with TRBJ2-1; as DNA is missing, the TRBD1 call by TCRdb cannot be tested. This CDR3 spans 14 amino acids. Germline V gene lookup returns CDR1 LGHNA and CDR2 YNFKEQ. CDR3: CASSQDPRGLEQFF.

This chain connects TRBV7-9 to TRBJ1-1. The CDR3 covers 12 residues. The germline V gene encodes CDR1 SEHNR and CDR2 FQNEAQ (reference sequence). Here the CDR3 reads CASSLAPTEAFF.

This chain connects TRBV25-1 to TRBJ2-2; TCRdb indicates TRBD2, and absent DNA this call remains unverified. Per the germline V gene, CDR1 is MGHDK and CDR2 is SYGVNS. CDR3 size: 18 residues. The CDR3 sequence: CASRAPPGLAGNTGELFF.